These 5 T cell receptor beta chains originate from one sample sequenced in a study of OX40 agonist ivuxolimab in advanced cancers. Libraries were made using the immunoSEQ multiplex PCR assay. The immuneACCESS repertoire file appears here via TCRdb, limited to in-frame rearrangements. These files lack a portion of the clones; in checked studies, under half of the deficit traces to unresolved V genes, and the cause of the others is not known. In all, the sample holds 37,000 or so clones, and approximately 85% of those were seen once. The ten biggest clones cover 16% of the sample. Sample: CD4+ or CD8+ T cells sorted from blood, taken in a trial of the OX40 agonist ivuxolimab. These receptors all stem from an adult with an advanced solid tumor such as melanoma, head and neck, liver or kidney cancer.

This clone turned up a few times. This CDR3 is CASSVGRLGTSEDTQYF. DNA for the CDR3: TGTGCCAGCAGCGTAGGGAGACTCGGGACTAGCGAAGATACGCAGTATTTT. The V and J genes are TRBV9 and TRBJ2-3, with 10 bases matching TRBD2. This CDR3 contains 17 residues. V lost 0 bases, J lost 5 bases, and 9 bases stayed unmatched. The V gene's germline CDR1 is SGDLS and CDR2 YYNGEE. Supplemented by reference TRBV9 and TRBJ2-3, the full variable domain reads DSGVTQTPKHLITATGQRVTLRCSPRSGDLSVYWYQQSLDQGLQFLIQYYNGEERAKGNILERFSAQQFPDLHSELNLSSLELGDSALYFCASSVGRLGTSEDTQYFGPGTRLTVL.

V and J are TRBV9 and TRBJ2-5, with no clear D. Germline CDR1 SGDLS, CDR2 YYNGEE. There are 11 residues in the CDR3. Between the trimmed V and J ends, which lost 3 bases and 3 bases, there was a span of 3 bases. CDR3 bases: TGTGCCAGCAGCGGGGAAGAGACCCAGTACTTC. The encoded protein is CASSGEETQYF.

This clone was detected only once. This chain uses TRBV9 with TRBJ2-3, with 10 bases aligning to TRBD2. V shed 7 bases, J shed 13 bases, and the junction held 9 bases outside the gene matches. This CDR3 contains 12 residues. Germline CDR1 reads SGDLS; CDR2 reads YYNGEE. CDR3: CASASLAGEEYF. CDR3 coding DNA: TGTGCCAGCGCTTCTCTAGCGGGGGAGGAGTATTTT.

This clone was observed once. The rearrangement joins TRBV6-1 to TRBJ2-5, with 11 bases lining up with TRBD2. CDR3 length: 16 residues. Trimming at V came to 4 bases and at J to 0 bases, leaving 4 bases not matched to a gene. Germline CDR1 is MNHNS and CDR2 is SASEGT. In DNA, the CDR3 is TGTGCCAGCAGTGGGACTAGCGGGTTGTACCAAGAGACCCAGTACTTC. Protein sequence: CASSGTSGLYQETQYF.

The CDR3 DNA reads as TGTGCCAGCAGTCCGCCGACCTCAGGGATAGATACGCAGTATTTT. This translates into CASSPPTSGIDTQYF. This rearrangement joins TRBV27 to TRBJ2-3; tentative D call: TRBD1 (5 bases). This CDR3 comprises 15 residues. Trimming cost V 5 bases and J 5 bases, with 17 bases left between them. In germline, CDR1 is MNHEY, CDR2 SMNVEV (reference sequence).